The 20 T cell receptor beta chains listed next were all sequenced from one sample in a study of preoperative IRX-2 immunotherapy in early breast cancer. The data were produced by immunoSEQ multiplex PCR, yet TCRdb's version contains in-frame clones alone and is incomplete. The table records about 45,000 clones, around 77% of them present only once. Treatment meaning: preoperative locoregional IRX-2 cytokine immunotherapy. Sequencing used tumor tissue, obtained after IRX-2 immunotherapy. The receptors derive from a human donor with breast cancer.

This clone was recorded only once. J is TRBJ2-7 and V is TRBV28; 7 bases map to TRBD2. The germline CDR1 and CDR2 sequences are MDHEN and SYDVKM. The CDR3 has 14 amino acids. V dropped 3 bases and J dropped 5; count of bases not matched to a gene: 7. CDR3 protein: CASSFSPGGNEQYF. For the CDR3, the DNA is TGTGCCAGCAGTTTCTCCCCGGGAGGAAACGAGCAGTACTTC.

The chain couples TRBV19 to TRBJ2-7; the match to TRBD2 covers 14 bases. V was clipped by 9 bases and J by 6 bases; unmatched bases: 4. The CDR3 length is 13 residues. Germline values: CDR1 LNHDA, CDR2 SQIVND (reference sequence). The CDR3, as DNA: TGTGCCAGCAGAGGACTAGCGGGAGGCGAGCAGTACTTC. This gives the protein CASRGLAGGEQYF.

The J gene is TRBJ1-1, the V gene TRBV10-3, with D unclear. CDR1 and CDR2 (germline): ENHRY, SYGVKD. The V gene lost 2 bases and the J gene lost 1 base, with 5 bases spanning the gap. The CDR3 runs 13 residues. The CDR3 nucleotides read TGTGCCATCAGTGAGAGAGGGAACACTGAAGCTTTCTTT. Amino acid sequence: CAISERGNTEAFF.

This chain uses TRBV6-8 with TRBJ1-4; 7 nucleotides match TRBD1. The V gene's germline CDR1 is MNHGY and CDR2 SAAAGT. Trimming at V came to 6 bases and at J to 7 bases, leaving 5 bases not matched to a gene. The length of the CDR3 is 13 residues. Here the CDR3 DNA reads TGTGCCAGCAGGGAACAGGGGCGTGAAAAACTGTTTTTT. Protein product: CASREQGREKLFF.

This clone was detected only once. This chain connects TRBV7-1 to TRBJ1-4; D is undetermined. TRBV7-1 is noted as an ORF with a role that remains uncertain. V was shortened by 5 bases and J by 6 bases, with 13 bases between the two germline ends. This CDR3 region has 14 residues. In nucleotides, the CDR3 is TGTGCCAGCAGCCCGCGCGGTAGGGATGAAAAACTGTTTTTT. As protein: CASSPRGRDEKLFF.

The rearrangement joins TRBV7-6 to TRBJ2-2; 7 bases fit TRBD2. Germline V lookup: CDR1 SGHVS, CDR2 FNYEAQ. The CDR3 loop spans 16 amino acids. Trimming cost V 6 bases and J 4 bases; bases outside gene matches: 11. Written as DNA, the CDR3 is TGTGCCAGCAGAAAGAGGGAGGGAGTGATCACCGGGGAGCTGTTTTTT. Translating gives CASRKREGVITGELFF.

The chain links TRBV6-8 to TRBJ2-7; 9 bases are shared with TRBD1. Germline CDR1 is MNHGY and CDR2 is SAAAGT. The CDR3 has 17 residues. Trimming cost V 6 bases and J 2 bases; bases outside gene matches: 14. The CDR3 spells CASSSRDRAPVPYEQYF. CDR3 bases: TGTGCCAGCAGCTCCCGGGACAGGGCGCCGGTTCCCTACGAGCAGTACTTC.

CDR3 DNA: TGCGCCAGCAGCTTGCCGGCTCCGAACACCGGGGAGCTGTTTTTT. This encodes CASSLPAPNTGELFF. The chain employs TRBV5-1 and TRBJ2-2; D unresolved. The CDR3 loop spans 15 amino acids. V was trimmed by 1 base and J by 0 bases, leaving 7 bases between them. Germline values: CDR1 SGHRS, CDR2 YFSETQ. The variable domain in full, with the rest retrieved from reference TRBV5-1 and TRBJ2-2, is KAGVTQTPRYLIKTRGQQVTLSCSPISGHRSVSWYQQTPGQGLQFLFEYFSETQRNKGNFPGRFSGRQFSNSRSEMNVSTLELGDSALYLCASSLPAPNTGELFFGEGSRLTVL.

In its sample, this clone was seen once. The chain combines TRBV23-1 with TRBJ2-1; 10 nucleotides match TRBD2. TRBV23-1 is an ORF, with its function uncertain. This CDR3 has 15 amino acids. Unmatched junction bases numbered 11, after V lost 6 bases and J lost 9 bases. CDR3 region: CASSLELAGSGEQFF. In DNA form, the CDR3 reads TGCGCCAGCAGCTTGGAACTAGCGGGATCCGGTGAGCAGTTCTTC.

The chain employs TRBV6-8 and TRBJ2-1; weak D call: TRBD1 (6 bases). The germline CDR1 and CDR2 sequences are MNHGY and SAAAGT. V gave up 5 bases and J gave up 10 bases, with 18 bases separating them. The CDR3 runs 14 residues. The CDR3 loop is CASSPDRSVFEQFF. CDR3 nucleotides: TGTGCCAGCAGTCCCGACAGGTCGGTCTTCGAGCAGTTCTTC.

The chain combines TRBV29-1 with TRBJ2-3; the D call may be TRBD1 or TRBD2 (5 bases each). Trimming took off 5 bases at V and 1 base at J, with 13 bases between the two ends. CDR3 length equals 14 residues. Germline V gene data show CDR1 as SQVTM and CDR2 as ANQGSEA. As DNA, the CDR3 is TGCAGCGTTTCGGGGCTATCCGGCACAGATACGCAGTATTTT. It is translated as CSVSGLSGTDTQYF.

This clone was seen a handful of times. The gene calls are TRBV11-3 and TRBJ1-2, with D possibly TRBD1 on 5 matching bases. The V and J ends lost 1 base and 7 bases respectively, with 19 bases between them. Germline V lookup: CDR1 SGHNT, CDR2 YENEEA. The CDR3 is made up of 16 amino acids. This CDR3 reads CASSLVRGARVSGYTF. In DNA form, the CDR3 reads TGTGCCAGCAGCTTAGTGCGGGGTGCCAGGGTGTCTGGCTACACCTTC.

This chain connects TRBV29-1 to TRBJ2-7; D is perhaps TRBD2 (6 bases). The germline V gene has CDR1 SQVTM and CDR2 ANQGSEA. This CDR3 has 15 amino acids. V was cut by 5 bases and J by 4 bases, with 21 bases left in between. The chain's CDR3 is CSVRRVGEGRYEQYF. The CDR3 DNA reads TGCAGCGTTCGGAGGGTGGGCGAGGGGCGATACGAGCAGTACTTC.

The chain has TRBV5-1 and TRBJ2-1; 9 bases match TRBD1. The CDR3 runs 15 residues. J gave up 6 bases and V 1 base, and 5 bases lay outside the gene matches. The germline CDR1 and CDR2 sequences are SGHRS and YFSETQ. CDR3 in amino acids: CASSLRTGEGNEQFF. As DNA, the CDR3 is TGCGCCAGCAGCTTGAGGACAGGGGAAGGCAATGAGCAGTTCTTC.

This chain uses TRBV10-2 with TRBJ1-5; D is uncertain. The CDR3 is 15 amino acids. Trimming stripped 5 bases from V and 3 bases from J, with 14 bases between. Germline V lookup: CDR1 WSHSY, CDR2 SAAADI. In nucleotides, the CDR3 is TGCGCCAGCAGTCCCTTGGGCAGACTCAATCAGCCCCAGCATTTT. Translation gives CASSPLGRLNQPQHF.

The chain couples TRBV7-6 to TRBJ2-5; D might be TRBD2 (5 bases). Trimming took 5 bases from V and 1 from J, leaving 14 bases between them. Germline CDR1 reads SGHVS; CDR2 reads FNYEAQ. The CDR3 contains 15 residues. Here the CDR3 DNA reads TGTGCCAGCAGCGTTAGCGTGGGTCCCCAAGAGACCCAGTACTTC. Translating it yields CASSVSVGPQETQYF. The full variable domain, its missing parts supplied by reference TRBV7-6 and TRBJ2-5, is GAGVSQSPRYKVTKRGQDVALRCDPISGHVSLYWYRQALGQGPEFLTYFNYEAQQDKSGLPNDRFSAERPEGSISTLTIQRTEQRDSAMYRCASSVSVGPQETQYFGPGTRLLVL.

The CDR3 nucleotides read TGTGCCAGCAGTTTGATAAATCAGCCCCAGCATTTT. Protein product: CASSLINQPQHF. The chain has TRBV28 and TRBJ1-5; D uncertain. Germline V gives CDR1 MDHEN, CDR2 SYDVKM. CDR3 length equals 12 residues. With 3 bases removed from V and 4 bases from J, the gap between germline ends came to 4 bases.

The chain employs TRBV11-3 and TRBJ1-6; D uncertain. The CDR3 is 16 amino acids. The V end lost 5 bases, the J end lost 0 bases, and 11 bases lay between the germline ends. Per the germline V gene, CDR1 is SGHNT and CDR2 is YENEEA. DNA for the CDR3: TGTGCCAGCAGCCCCTCAATGAGCTCCTATAATTCACCCCTCCACTTT. Translating gives CASSPSMSSYNSPLHF.

The rearrangement links TRBV9 to TRBJ1-2; a weak D match, TRBD1 (5 bases). CDR1 is SGDLS and CDR2 is YYNGEE in the germline V gene. Deletions cut 5 bases from V and 2 bases from J, with 13 bases between. This CDR3 has 14 residues. The CDR3 bases are TGTGCCAGCAGTCCCGGGACGAACAACTATGGCTACACCTTC. This encodes CASSPGTNNYGYTF.

This sequence joins TRBV6-8 and TRBJ1-1; D might be TRBD1 (5 bases). The ends were cut back, 7 bases at V and 0 bases at J, with 15 bases in the middle. The length of the CDR3 is 15 residues. Per germline, CDR1 MNHGY and CDR2 SAAAGT. The CDR3 loop is CASTRLWGMNTEAFF. DNA of the CDR3: TGTGCCAGCACCCGACTTTGGGGCATGAACACTGAAGCTTTCTTT.